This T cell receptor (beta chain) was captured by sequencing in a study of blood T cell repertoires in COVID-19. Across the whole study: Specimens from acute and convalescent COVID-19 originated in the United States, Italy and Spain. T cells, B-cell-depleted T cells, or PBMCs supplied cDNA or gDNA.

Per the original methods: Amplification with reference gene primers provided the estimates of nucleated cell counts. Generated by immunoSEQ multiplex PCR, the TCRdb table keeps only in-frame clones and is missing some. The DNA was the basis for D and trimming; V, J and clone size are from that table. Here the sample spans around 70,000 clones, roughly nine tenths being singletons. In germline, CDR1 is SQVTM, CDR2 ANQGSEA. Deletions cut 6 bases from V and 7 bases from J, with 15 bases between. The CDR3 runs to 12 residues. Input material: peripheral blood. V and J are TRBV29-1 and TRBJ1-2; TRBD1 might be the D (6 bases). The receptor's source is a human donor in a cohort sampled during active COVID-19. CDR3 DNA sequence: TGCAGCGTATCGGGGGGCCTATTTGGCTACACCTTC. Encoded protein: CSVSGGLFGYTF.